A single sample gave rise to the 13 T cell receptor beta chains below, sequenced in a study of beta chain features in type 1 diabetes. Expressed TCRB transcripts were sequenced because the isolated RNA had all been reverse transcribed beforehand. The repertoire was sequenced with immunoSEQ multiplex PCR; TCRdb's copy has only in-frame clones and lacks some. The sample records under 400,000 clones, around 12% being singletons. Sequencing was carried out using naive CD4+ T cells from blood. The receptors come from a man aged 18 to 29 in good health.

The chain links TRBV14 to TRBJ2-1; D possibly corresponds to TRBD2 (5 bases). The CDR3 is 14 residues long. Trimming pared 1 base from V and 3 bases from J, leaving 7 bases between. Germline CDR1 SGHDN, CDR2 FVKESK. The CDR3 loop reads CASSQGGNYNEQFF. CDR3 DNA: TGTGCCAGCAGCCAAGGAGGGAACTACAATGAGCAGTTCTTC. The variable domain in full, with the rest retrieved from reference TRBV14 and TRBJ2-1, is EAGVTQFPSHSVIEKGQTVTLRCDPISGHDNLYWYRRVMGKEIKFLLHFVKESKQDESGMPNNRFLAERTGGTYSTLKVQPAELEDSGVYFCASSQGGNYNEQFFGPGTRLTVL.

The chain is built from TRBV15 and TRBJ2-5; the D gene is possibly TRBD2 (5 bases). Trimming stripped 1 base from V and 4 bases from J, with 16 bases between. Germline CDR1 reads LNHNV; CDR2 reads YYDKDF (reference sequence). The CDR3 runs to 16 residues. Here the CDR3 DNA reads TGTGCCACCAGCAGAGTCGCGGGCCGGGTTGGAGAGACCCAGTACTTC. It encodes CATSRVAGRVGETQYF.

This clone was found a few times. The chain links TRBV5-4 to TRBJ1-1, with no clear D. The V end was cut by 1 base, the J end by 3 bases, with 10 bases between. This CDR3 contains 14 residues. In germline, CDR1 is SGHNT, CDR2 YYREEE (reference sequence). The CDR3 is CASSLRESYTEAFF. Written as DNA, the CDR3 is TGTGCCAGCAGCTTGCGGGAATCTTACACTGAAGCTTTCTTT.

J is TRBJ1-1 and V is TRBV18; TRBD1 might be the D (6 bases). Germline V lookup: CDR1 KGHSH, CDR2 LQKENI. CDR3 length: 14 residues. V lost 5 bases and J lost 5, with 15 bases in between. The CDR3 DNA reads TGTGCCAGCTCAGTCAGGGGCAGAGAGACTGAAGCTTTCTTT. It yields the protein CASSVRGRETEAFF.

The chain combines TRBV6-5 with TRBJ1-1; unclear D gene. This CDR3 has 16 residues. Trimming removed 2 bases at V and 5 bases at J, with 18 bases between. CDR1 is MNHEY, CDR2 SVGAGI, per germline. CDR3 in amino acids: CASSYPRSGDRTEAFF. The CDR3 DNA reads TGTGCCAGCAGTTACCCCCGTAGCGGGGATAGGACTGAAGCTTTCTTT.

The sample holds a few counts of this clone. This chain connects TRBV27 to TRBJ2-4; the D gene is possibly TRBD1 (6 bases). The germline V gene has CDR1 MNHEY and CDR2 SMNVEV (reference sequence). V was shortened by 4 bases and J by 10 bases, with 14 bases between the two germline ends. This CDR3 is built from 13 residues. CDR3 sequence (DNA): TGTGCCAGCAGTTGGGAGAGGACAGCTATTCAGTACTTC. This sequence encodes CASSWERTAIQYF.

This clone was detected a few times. The chain couples TRBV4-3 to TRBJ2-1; TRBD2 agrees at 11 bases. Germline V gives CDR1 LGHNA, CDR2 YSLEER. CDR3 length: 16 amino acids. Trimming took 0 bases from V and 8 from J; bases not matched to a gene: 6. CDR3: CASSQDGLAGGYEQFF. DNA for the CDR3: TGCGCCAGCAGCCAAGATGGCCTAGCGGGAGGCTATGAGCAGTTCTTC.

Only a few counts were recorded for this clone. V and J are TRBV5-6 and TRBJ2-7; D is possibly TRBD1 (6 bases). V lost 4 bases to trimming and J lost 7 bases, with 15 bases between them. The CDR3 totals 13 residues. CDR1 and CDR2 from the germline V gene are SGHDT and YYEEEE. CDR3 region: CASSLRGWMEQYF. The CDR3 DNA is TGTGCCAGCAGCCTAAGGGGGTGGATGGAGCAGTACTTC.

Points on this clone: A read error may produce the germline difference seen at one junction end. The CDR3 bases are TGTGCTAGCAGCCCGACCGGGACTGGGGAGCAGTTCTTC. This translates into CASSPTGTGEQFF. The chain carries TRBV7-7 and TRBJ2-1; possible D gene TRBD2, 6 bases. The CDR3 spans 13 residues. CDR1 and CDR2 from the germline V gene are SSHAT and FNYEAQ (reference sequence).

CDR3 loop: CASSLMGTGSYEQYF. The CDR3 DNA follows: TGTGCCAGCAGCTTAATGGGGACAGGGTCCTACGAGCAGTACTTC. This chain uses TRBV7-3 with TRBJ2-7; 9 bases agree with TRBD1. This CDR3 comprises 15 residues. Germline trimming cut 1 base from V and 1 base from J; bases unmatched to any gene: 2. Germline CDR1 reads SGHTA; CDR2 reads FQGTGA.

This clone turned up a few times. The V and J genes are TRBV7-9 and TRBJ1-1; TRBD1 is a possible D gene (6 bases). V gave up 1 base and J gave up 0 bases, with 9 bases separating them. Looked up from germline, CDR1 is SEHNR and CDR2 is FQNEAQ (reference sequence). CDR3 length equals 15 residues. Here the CDR3 DNA reads TGTGCCAGCAGCTTAGATCAGGGGATGAACACTGAAGCTTTCTTT. Protein: CASSLDQGMNTEAFF.

This rearrangement joins TRBV30 to TRBJ1-2, with TRBD1 as a possible D gene (6 bases). The CDR3 is 14 amino acids. Germline values: CDR1 GTSNPN, CDR2 SVGIG (reference sequence). Trimming took 0 bases from V and 8 from J, leaving 16 bases between them. The chain's CDR3 is CAWSVRHRDLGYTF. CDR3 in DNA: TGTGCCTGGAGTGTACGGCACAGGGATTTAGGCTACACCTTC.

V is TRBV30 and J is TRBJ1-1; D is unresolved. The V end was cut by 2 bases, the J end by 1 base, with 8 bases between. In germline, CDR1 is GTSNPN, CDR2 SVGIG (reference sequence). The CDR3 runs to 13 residues. The CDR3 DNA is TGTGCCTGGAGTAGTCTAGGGAACACTGAAGCTTTCTTT. Translating it yields CAWSSLGNTEAFF.